The 17 T cell receptor beta chains reported below all come from one sample, sequenced in a study of T cells in Graves' hyperthyroidism and ophthalmopathy. What was amplified from RNA transcripts were TCR beta CDR3 regions. TCR CDR3 regions were first amplified by RT-PCR with HTBI primers. TCRdb used MiXCR to reprocess the multiplex PCR reads, holding one entry per CDR3 protein. The table lists roughly 200,000 distinct CDR3 sequences, about a sixth of them singletons, with over 45% in the top ten. The sample was blood. The source is a woman aged 45-65 years with Graves' hyperthyroidism.

This clonotype was observed at least ten times. V and J are TRBV7-6 and TRBJ2-7; 10 bases match TRBD1. V was pared by 0 bases and J by 3 bases, with 8 bases of the junction left unmatched. CDR1 and CDR2 from the germline V gene are SGHVS and FNYEAQ. The CDR3 length is 17 residues. The CDR3 coding sequence is TGTGCCAGCAGCTTAGCGATTACGACAGGGGGCGGCTACGAGCAGTACTTC. Amino acid sequence: CASSLAITTGGGYEQYF.

This clonotype showed up many times. The CDR3 DNA is TGTGCCATGCACGAGTTCTCCTACGAGCAGTACTTC. Translated: CAMHEFSYEQYF. V usage is TRBV28 and J usage is TRBJ2-7, with D unclear. The CDR3 is made up of 12 amino acids. Trimming took off 10 bases at V and 0 bases at J, with 10 bases between the two ends. Germline V lookup: CDR1 MDHEN, CDR2 SYDVKM.

The chain couples TRBV7-2 to TRBJ2-5, with unresolved D. The germline V and J ends were trimmed by 0 bases and 5 bases, with 25 bases remaining between them. The germline gives CDR1 SGHTA, CDR2 FQGNSA. The CDR3 is made up of 19 amino acids. CDR3 nucleotides: TGTGCCAGCAGCTTAGCCACAGCACCCGGAGATAACTTTGGGGAGACCCAGTACTTC. Its translation: CASSLATAPGDNFGETQYF.

The table lists this clonotype with many counts. This rearrangement joins TRBV30 to TRBJ2-5, with TRBD2 matching 7 bases. The trim removed 1 base at V and 5 bases at J, leaving 4 bases unmatched. The CDR3 is 13 amino acids. The germline V gene encodes CDR1 GTSNPN and CDR2 SVGIG (reference sequence). The CDR3 sequence is CAWSGLARETQYF. The DNA of the CDR3 is TGTGCCTGGAGTGGACTAGCCCGGGAGACCCAGTACTTC.

This clonotype was counted ten times or more. This rearrangement joins TRBV7-9 to TRBJ2-7; D is perhaps TRBD1 or TRBD2 (5 bases each). The CDR3 totals 13 residues. In germline, CDR1 is SEHNR, CDR2 FQNEAQ (reference sequence). Trimming removed 1 base at V and 8 bases at J, with 12 bases between. The CDR3 here is CASSLDGGNQQYF. The CDR3, as DNA: TGTGCCAGCAGCTTAGATGGGGGAAACCAGCAGTACTTC. The full variable domain, its missing parts supplied by reference TRBV7-9 and TRBJ2-7, is DTGVSQNPRHKITKRGQNVTFRCDPISEHNRLYWYRQTLGQGPEFLTYFQNEAQLEKSRLLSDRFSAERPKGSFSTLEIQRTEQGDSAMYLCASSLDGGNQQYFGPGTRLTVT.

This chain joins TRBV6-2 or TRBV6-3 and TRBJ1-5; D call uncertain. This CDR3 has 14 amino acids. Germline V gives CDR1 MNHEY, CDR2 SVGEGT. Trimming cost V 5 bases and J 6 bases, with 14 bases left between them. CDR3 region: CASSPREAVQPQHF. The CDR3, as DNA: TGTGCCAGCAGTCCGAGGGAAGCGGTTCAGCCCCAGCATTTT.

The CDR3 is CASSLRQGALLTGELFF. The CDR3 DNA reads TGTGCCAGCAGCCTAAGACAGGGGGCGCTTTTAACCGGGGAGCTGTTTTTT. The chain joins TRBV14 to TRBJ2-2; 10 bases agree with TRBD1. Germline CDR1 is SGHDN and CDR2 is FVKESK. With 4 bases clipped from V and 5 bases from J, the junction kept 10 bases outside the gene matches. CDR3 size: 17 residues.

In this sample, this clonotype turned up many times. The chain joins TRBV12-3 or TRBV12-4 to TRBJ1-2; no firm D call. V was clipped by 7 bases and J by 2 bases, with 8 bases between them. CDR3 length: 12 residues. Written as DNA, the CDR3 is TGTGCCAGCATTGACCGAAACTATGGCTACACCTTC. Its translation: CASIDRNYGYTF.

This clonotype was counted many times. The chain couples TRBV12-3 or TRBV12-4 to TRBJ1-1, with D possibly matching TRBD1 (5 bases). Trimming took off 6 bases at V and 1 base at J, with 9 bases between the two ends. CDR3 length: 13 residues. Here the CDR3 DNA reads TGTGCCAGCAGGGGACTCCGGAACACTGAAGCTTTCTTT. Residues: CASRGLRNTEAFF.

On this clonotype itself: One end of the junction fails to match germline, which may point to a read error. The gene calls are TRBV7-7 and TRBJ1-2, with TRBD1 matching over 8 bases. The CDR3 covers 17 residues. Germline lookup yields CDR1 SSHAT and CDR2 FNYEAQ (reference sequence). CDR3 sequence: CASSLTGTGALWDGYTF. The CDR3 DNA sequence: TGTGCTAGCAGCTTAACCGGGACAGGCGCCCTATGGGACGGCTACACCTTC.

The chain couples TRBV19 to TRBJ2-1; a weak D match, TRBD2 (6 bases). This CDR3 has 15 amino acids. V was trimmed by 2 bases and J by 3 bases, leaving 11 bases between them. Germline V gene data show CDR1 as LNHDA and CDR2 as SQIVND (reference sequence). CDR3 nucleotides: TGTGCCAGTAGTATATCGCGGGACTTCTACAATGAGCAGTTCTTC. It encodes CASSISRDFYNEQFF.

The chain carries TRBV28 and TRBJ2-3; 10 bases align to TRBD2. Germline V CDR1 and CDR2: MDHEN, SYDVKM. The ends lost 2 bases at V and 2 bases at J; junction bases unmatched: 10. The CDR3 is 18 residues long. The chain's CDR3 is CASSLPLAGALPTDTQYF. CDR3 bases: TGTGCCAGCAGTTTACCTCTAGCGGGGGCCCTTCCCACAGATACGCAGTATTTT.

This clonotype was detected a few times. V usage is TRBV6-2 or TRBV6-3 and J usage is TRBJ1-6, with D maybe TRBD1 (6 bases). Trimming removed 0 bases at V and 9 bases at J, with 9 bases between. This CDR3 comprises 14 residues. Germline V CDR1 and CDR2: MNHEY, SVGEGT. CDR3 amino acids: CASSYSKGGSPLHF. DNA of the CDR3: TGTGCCAGCAGTTACTCGAAAGGGGGTTCACCCCTCCACTTT.

Many counts were recorded for this clonotype. The chain uses TRBV9 and TRBJ2-1; 7 bases fit TRBD2. The CDR3 is 13 residues long. J gave up 7 bases and V 4 bases, and 5 bases lay outside the gene matches. Germline CDR1 is SGDLS and CDR2 is YYNGEE. CDR3 in DNA: TGTGCCAGCAGCCGGGACTACTATAATGAGCAGTTCTTC. Protein sequence: CASSRDYYNEQFF. Combining the CDR3 with reference TRBV9 and TRBJ2-1 gives the whole variable domain DSGVTQTPKHLITATGQRVTLRCSPRSGDLSVYWYQQSLDQGLQFLIQYYNGEERAKGNILERFSAQQFPDLHSELNLSSLELGDSALYFCASSRDYYNEQFFGPGTRLTVL.

The V gene is TRBV20-1, the J gene TRBJ1-6; D is perhaps TRBD1 (5 bases). CDR3 size: 13 residues. V gave up 3 bases and J gave up 7 bases, with 10 bases separating them. The germline V gene has CDR1 DFQATT and CDR2 SNEGSKA (reference sequence). CDR3 loop: CSASGTVNSPLHF. In nucleotides, the CDR3 is TGCAGTGCTAGTGGGACTGTGAATTCACCCCTCCACTTT.

This clonotype showed up just a few times. This chain links TRBV6-1 with TRBJ2-2; D gene ambiguous. Per germline, CDR1 MNHNS and CDR2 SASEGT. V was pared by 7 bases and J by 5 bases, with 8 bases between. The CDR3 extends over 12 amino acids. The CDR3 DNA follows: TGTGCCAGCATCTCCGATACCGGGGAGCTGTTTTTT. Translated: CASISDTGELFF.

This clonotype was picked up many times. The chain employs TRBV6-4 and TRBJ2-3; no clear D gene. CDR1 and CDR2 from the germline V gene are MRHNA and SNTAGT. V lost 2 bases and J lost 0, with 3 bases in between. The CDR3 runs to 13 residues. CDR3 sequence: CASSDGSTDTQYF. As DNA, the CDR3 is TGTGCCAGCAGTGACGGGAGCACAGATACGCAGTATTTT.